These 21 T cell receptor beta chains were sequenced from one sample in a study of blood T cell repertoires in COVID-19. Profiling relied on immunoSEQ multiplex PCR, and the TCRdb table lists in-frame clones only, not all of them. This sample yields nearly 250,000 clones, of which approximately 89% are seen a single time; 1.6% belongs to the top ten. What was sequenced was peripheral blood. The receptors come from a woman aged 55-75 years who had recovered from COVID-19.

The chain uses TRBV5-6 and TRBJ2-2; 15 nucleotides line up with TRBD2. CDR1 is SGHDT, CDR2 YYEEEE, per germline. This CDR3 contains 17 residues. V gave up 3 bases and J gave up 6 bases; unmatched junction bases: 6. This CDR3 is CASSSGLAGGQPGELFF. In DNA form, the CDR3 reads TGTGCCAGCAGCTCGGGACTAGCGGGGGGCCAGCCCGGGGAGCTGTTTTTT.

This clone was found once. This chain uses TRBV27 with TRBJ1-2, with D possibly TRBD1 on 5 matching bases. V shed 4 bases and J shed 2 bases, with 11 bases lying between them. The CDR3 has 14 residues. Germline V gives CDR1 MNHEY, CDR2 SMNVEV (reference sequence). Here the CDR3 reads CASSYSRGNYGYTF. In DNA form, the CDR3 reads TGTGCCAGCAGTTACAGCCGGGGGAACTATGGCTACACCTTC.

The chain links TRBV11-2 to TRBJ2-7; D is perhaps TRBD1 (6 bases). Germline assignment: CDR1 SGHAT and CDR2 FQNNGV. The V and J ends lost 5 bases and 6 bases respectively, with 8 bases between them. This CDR3 has 11 residues. The CDR3 sequence is CASSRQVEQYF. The CDR3 coding sequence is TGTGCCAGCAGCCGACAGGTCGAGCAGTACTTC.

This chain links TRBV3-1 (or the pseudogene TRBV3-2) with TRBJ2-5, with a possible D match to TRBD1 (6 bases). V shed 5 bases and J shed 2 bases, with 12 bases lying between them. This CDR3 has 14 amino acids. CDR1 and CDR2 from the germline V gene are LGHDT and YNNKEL (reference sequence). The CDR3 sequence: CASSVQTGQETQYF. The CDR3 nucleotides are TGTGCCAGCAGCGTCCAGACAGGTCAAGAGACCCAGTACTTC.

This chain connects TRBV29-1 to TRBJ2-2; D might be TRBD1 (5 bases). V was shortened by 3 bases and J by 0 bases, with 11 bases between the two germline ends. CDR3 length: 15 amino acids. Per germline, CDR1 SQVTM and CDR2 ANQGSEA. CDR3 nucleotide sequence: TGCAGCGTTGATCGAAAGGGGACGAACACCGGGGAGCTGTTTTTT. Encoded protein: CSVDRKGTNTGELFF.

This rearrangement joins TRBV3-1 (or the pseudogene TRBV3-2) to TRBJ1-4; 8 nucleotides agree with TRBD1. The V and J ends lost 4 bases and 16 bases, in that order; junction bases with no gene match: 11. Germline CDR1 LGHDT, CDR2 YNNKEL (reference sequence). CDR3 size: 13 residues. The CDR3 DNA reads TGTGCCAGCAGCCCCTTCACGGGACAGGCGCCGTTTTTT. Encoded protein: CASSPFTGQAPFF.

V gene TRBV6-6 combines with J gene TRBJ1-6; no firm D call. CDR1 and CDR2 (germline): MNHNY, SVGAGI (reference sequence). Trimming stripped 2 bases from V and 3 bases from J, with 5 bases between. The CDR3 is made up of 14 amino acids. The CDR3 nucleotides are TGTGCCAGCAGTTACAATATCTATAATTCACCCCTCCACTTT. Translation: CASSYNIYNSPLHF.

The rearrangement uses TRBV5-1 and TRBJ2-7; TRBD1 agrees at 10 bases. The CDR3 sequence is 15 residues long. J lost 9 bases, V lost 1 base, and 10 bases had no gene match. CDR1 is SGHRS, CDR2 YFSETQ, per germline. The CDR3 region has the DNA TGCGCCAGCAGCTTGCTGTCGGGACAGGGGAAAGGGCAGTACTTC. Protein sequence: CASSLLSGQGKGQYF.

V usage is TRBV19 and J usage is TRBJ2-3; TRBD1 is a possible D gene (5 bases). Deletions cut 3 bases from V and 2 bases from J, with 9 bases between. The CDR3 is 14 amino acids. Per the germline V gene, CDR1 is LNHDA and CDR2 is SQIVND (reference sequence). This chain's CDR3 is CASSIQGTTDTQYF. The CDR3 DNA is TGTGCCAGTAGTATCCAGGGCACCACAGATACGCAGTATTTT.

The V and J genes are TRBV2 and TRBJ2-2; 9 positions match TRBD2. Germline values: CDR1 SNHLY, CDR2 FYNNEI. The CDR3 contains 18 residues. J lost 3 bases, V lost 5 bases, and 13 bases had no gene match. Here the CDR3 DNA reads TGTGCCAGCAGTTGGAGCCCCCTTAGCGGGGGTTACACCGGGGAGCTGTTTTTT. Amino acids: CASSWSPLSGGYTGELFF.

This clone is a singleton in its sample. The gene calls are TRBV7-9 and TRBJ2-1; D gene ambiguous. The CDR3 runs 14 residues. Trimming removed 4 bases from V and 6 bases from J, with 13 bases in between. Germline CDR1 is SEHNR and CDR2 is FQNEAQ (reference sequence). The CDR3 sequence: CASSSDLEFNEQFF. The DNA for the CDR3 is TGTGCCAGCAGCTCCGACCTAGAGTTCAATGAGCAGTTCTTC.

The genes are TRBV11-3 and TRBJ1-1; D remains unclear. The CDR3 has 14 residues. V was shortened by 5 bases and J by 11 bases, with 21 bases between the two germline ends. From germline, CDR1 is SGHNT and CDR2 YENEEA. The CDR3 nucleotides read TGTGCCAGCAGCCCGGGAGGTTCCCAGTCGAGGGCTTTCTTT. Protein: CASSPGGSQSRAFF.

The genes are TRBV28 and TRBJ1-3; D is possibly TRBD1 (5 bases). V lost 3 bases and J lost 3, with 6 bases in between. Germline values: CDR1 MDHEN, CDR2 SYDVKM. There are 13 residues in the CDR3. Here the CDR3 reads CASSFRDGNTIYF. The DNA for the CDR3 is TGTGCCAGCAGTTTCAGGGATGGAAACACCATATATTTT.

The rearrangement links TRBV7-9 to TRBJ1-2, with unresolved D. CDR3 size: 16 residues. Between the trimmed V and J ends, which lost 5 bases and 5 bases, there was a span of 21 bases. Germline V CDR1 and CDR2: SEHNR, FQNEAQ (reference sequence). The CDR3 loop reads CASSARGDRRTYGYTF. For the CDR3, the DNA is TGTGCCAGCAGCGCCCGGGGTGATCGGAGAACTTATGGCTACACCTTC.

The chain combines TRBV28 with TRBJ1-1; D unclear. Germline V CDR1 and CDR2: MDHEN, SYDVKM. The CDR3 consists of 14 residues. The ends were cut back, 7 bases at V and 4 bases at J, with 16 bases in the middle. As DNA, the CDR3 is TGTGCCAGCAAAGTACATGGGAGAGCCACTGAAGCTTTCTTT. Its protein product is CASKVHGRATEAFF.

V gene TRBV28 combines with J gene TRBJ1-2; TRBD1 aligns across 8 bases. V lost 6 bases to trimming and J lost 14 bases; unmatched junction nucleotides: 14. The CDR3 is made up of 13 amino acids. CDR1 is MDHEN and CDR2 is SYDVKM in the germline V gene. CDR3 loop: CASRGSGGSRGTF. CDR3 nucleotide sequence: TGTGCCAGCAGGGGATCAGGGGGCAGCCGAGGGACCTTC.

The J gene is TRBJ1-1, the V gene TRBV18; 8 bases are a match to TRBD1. Per germline, CDR1 KGHSH and CDR2 LQKENI. V shed 4 bases, J shed 1 base, and the junction held 2 bases outside the gene matches. This CDR3 has 14 amino acids. The CDR3 region is CASSRTGPNTEAFF. The CDR3 DNA follows: TGTGCCAGCTCACGGACAGGGCCGAACACTGAAGCTTTCTTT. The entire variable domain, with the rest obtained from reference TRBV18 and TRBJ1-1, is as follows: NAGVMQNPRHLVRRRGQEARLRCSPMKGHSHVYWYRQLPEEGLKFMVYLQKENIIDESGMPKERFSAEFPKEGPSILRIQQVVRGDSAAYFCASSRTGPNTEAFFGQGTRLTVV.

The V gene is TRBV30, the J gene TRBJ1-2, with 7 nucleotides matching TRBD1. The trim removed 2 bases at V and 1 base at J, leaving 7 bases unmatched. The CDR3 is made up of 15 amino acids. CDR1 GTSNPN and CDR2 SVGIG come from the germline V gene (reference sequence). CDR3 amino acids: CAWSKDRVHNYGYTF. The CDR3 DNA sequence: TGTGCCTGGAGTAAAGACAGGGTTCATAACTATGGCTACACCTTC.

Comment on this clone: The junction departs from germline at one end; a sequencing error may be responsible. The gene calls are TRBV18 and TRBJ2-2, with D unclear. In germline, CDR1 is KGHSH, CDR2 LQKENI. The CDR3 contains 14 residues. The CDR3 reads CASSQSGGTRELFF. Written as DNA, the CDR3 is TGTGCCAGCTCCCAATCGGGTGGCACCCGGGAGCTGTTTTTT.

V is TRBV11-2 and J is TRBJ1-2; weak D call: TRBD1 (5 bases). CDR1 and CDR2 (germline): SGHAT, FQNNGV. V dropped 1 base and J dropped 6 bases, with 9 bases sitting between them. This CDR3 comprises 13 residues. CDR3 nucleotides: TGTGCCAGCAGCTTAGTTCTAGGGGATGGCTACACCTTC. This gives the protein CASSLVLGDGYTF.

The gene calls are TRBV3-1 (or the pseudogene TRBV3-2) and TRBJ1-3; D gene ambiguous. The CDR3 is 14 amino acids. Germline V gene data show CDR1 as LGHDT and CDR2 as YNNKEL (reference sequence). Trimming took 11 bases from V and 0 from J, leaving 14 bases between them. CDR3 bases: TGTGCCTCTACCAGGTCGAGCTCTGGAAACACCATATATTTT. This translates into CASTRSSSGNTIYF.